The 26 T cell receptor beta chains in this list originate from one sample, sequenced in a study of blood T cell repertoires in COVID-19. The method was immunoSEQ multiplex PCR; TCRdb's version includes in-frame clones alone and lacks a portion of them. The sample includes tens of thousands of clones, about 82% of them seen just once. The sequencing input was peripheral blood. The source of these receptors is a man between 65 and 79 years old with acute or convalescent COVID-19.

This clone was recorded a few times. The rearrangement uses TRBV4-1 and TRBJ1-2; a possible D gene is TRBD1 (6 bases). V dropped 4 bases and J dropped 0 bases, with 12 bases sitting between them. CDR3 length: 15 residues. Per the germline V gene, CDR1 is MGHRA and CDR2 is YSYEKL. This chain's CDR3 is CASSPRQAPNYGYTF. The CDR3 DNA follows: TGCGCCAGCAGCCCGCGACAGGCCCCTAACTATGGCTACACCTTC.

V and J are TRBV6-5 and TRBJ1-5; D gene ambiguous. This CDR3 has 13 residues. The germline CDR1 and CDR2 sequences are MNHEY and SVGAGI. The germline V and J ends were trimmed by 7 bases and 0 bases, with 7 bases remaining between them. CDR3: CASILDSNQPQHF. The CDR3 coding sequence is TGTGCCAGCATCCTAGATAGCAATCAGCCCCAGCATTTT.

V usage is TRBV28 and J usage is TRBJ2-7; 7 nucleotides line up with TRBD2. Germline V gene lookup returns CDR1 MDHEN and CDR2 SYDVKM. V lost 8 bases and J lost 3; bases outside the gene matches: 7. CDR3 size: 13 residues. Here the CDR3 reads CASGGGAVYEQYF. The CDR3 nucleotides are TGTGCCAGCGGGGGAGGGGCCGTCTACGAGCAGTACTTC.

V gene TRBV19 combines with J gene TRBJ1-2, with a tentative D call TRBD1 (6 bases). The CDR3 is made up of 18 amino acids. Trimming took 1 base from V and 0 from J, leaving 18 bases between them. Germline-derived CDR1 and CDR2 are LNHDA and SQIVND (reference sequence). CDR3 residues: CASSIGGTGTRPNYGYTF. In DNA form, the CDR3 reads TGTGCCAGTAGTATAGGAGGGACCGGGACAAGACCTAACTATGGCTACACCTTC.

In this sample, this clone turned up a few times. CDR3 nucleotide sequence: TGTGCCAGCAGTGTCCTTACAGGAAACATTCAGTACTTC. Amino acid sequence: CASSVLTGNIQYF. This chain connects TRBV2 to TRBJ2-4, with D possibly being TRBD1 (5 bases). The CDR3 spans 13 residues. The germline V and J ends were trimmed by 4 bases and 6 bases, with 10 bases remaining between them. CDR1 SNHLY and CDR2 FYNNEI come from the germline V gene.

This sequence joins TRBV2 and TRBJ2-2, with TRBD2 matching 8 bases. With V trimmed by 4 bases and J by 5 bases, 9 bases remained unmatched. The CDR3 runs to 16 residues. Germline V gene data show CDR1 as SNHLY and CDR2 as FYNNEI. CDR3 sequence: CASSARGGEGTGELFF. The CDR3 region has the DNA TGTGCCAGCAGTGCACGGGGGGGCGAGGGTACCGGGGAGCTGTTTTTT. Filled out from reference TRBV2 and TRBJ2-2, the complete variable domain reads EPEVTQTPSHQVTQMGQEVILRCVPISNHLYFYWYRQILGQKVEFLVSFYNNEISEKSEIFDDQFSVERPDGSNFTLKIRSTKLEDSAMYFCASSARGGEGTGELFFGEGSRLTVL.

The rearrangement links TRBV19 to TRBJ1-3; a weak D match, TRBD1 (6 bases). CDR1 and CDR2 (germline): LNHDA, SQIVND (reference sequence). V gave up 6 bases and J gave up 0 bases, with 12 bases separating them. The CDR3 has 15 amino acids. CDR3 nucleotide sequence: TGTGCCAGTAGCCTAGGACAGAACTCTGGAAACACCATATATTTT. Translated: CASSLGQNSGNTIYF.

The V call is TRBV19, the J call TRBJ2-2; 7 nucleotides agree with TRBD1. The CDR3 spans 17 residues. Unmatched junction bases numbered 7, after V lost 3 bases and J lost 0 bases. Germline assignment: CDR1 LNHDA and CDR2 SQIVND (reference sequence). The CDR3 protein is CASSMGAGGTNTGELFF. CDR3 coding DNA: TGTGCCAGTAGTATGGGAGCAGGGGGAACGAACACCGGGGAGCTGTTTTTT.

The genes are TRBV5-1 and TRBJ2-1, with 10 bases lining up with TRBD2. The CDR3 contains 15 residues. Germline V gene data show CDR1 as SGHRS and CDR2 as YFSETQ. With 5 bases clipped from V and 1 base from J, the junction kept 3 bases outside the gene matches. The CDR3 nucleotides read TGCGCCAGCAGAAGGACTAGCGGATCCTACAATGAGCAGTTCTTC. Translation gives CASRRTSGSYNEQFF.

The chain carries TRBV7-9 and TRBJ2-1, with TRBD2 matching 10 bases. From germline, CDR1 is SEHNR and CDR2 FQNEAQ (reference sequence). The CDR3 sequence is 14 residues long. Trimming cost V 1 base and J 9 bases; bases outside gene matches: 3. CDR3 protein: CASSLVLAGVEQFF. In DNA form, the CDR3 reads TGTGCCAGCAGCTTAGTTCTAGCGGGGGTTGAGCAGTTCTTC.

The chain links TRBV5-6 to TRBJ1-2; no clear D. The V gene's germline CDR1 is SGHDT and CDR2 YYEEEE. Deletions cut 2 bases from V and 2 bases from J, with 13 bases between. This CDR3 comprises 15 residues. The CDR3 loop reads CASSFVPGRNYGYTF. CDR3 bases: TGTGCCAGCAGCTTCGTGCCGGGGAGGAACTATGGCTACACCTTC.

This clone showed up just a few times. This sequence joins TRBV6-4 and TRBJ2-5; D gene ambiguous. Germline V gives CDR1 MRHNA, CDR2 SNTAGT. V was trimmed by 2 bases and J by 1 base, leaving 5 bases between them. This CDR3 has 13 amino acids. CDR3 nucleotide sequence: TGTGCCAGCAGTGACCCGTCCCAAGAGACCCAGTACTTC. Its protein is CASSDPSQETQYF.

The CDR3 region has the DNA TGTGCCAGCAGCCTTTCACAGGGGGCGTGGGAGCAGTACTTC. Its translation: CASSLSQGAWEQYF. V and J are TRBV3-1 (or the pseudogene TRBV3-2) and TRBJ2-7; the match to TRBD1 covers 9 bases. Germline trimming cut 4 bases from V and 7 bases from J; bases unmatched to any gene: 8. CDR1 is LGHDT, CDR2 YNNKEL, per germline (reference sequence). CDR3 length equals 14 residues.

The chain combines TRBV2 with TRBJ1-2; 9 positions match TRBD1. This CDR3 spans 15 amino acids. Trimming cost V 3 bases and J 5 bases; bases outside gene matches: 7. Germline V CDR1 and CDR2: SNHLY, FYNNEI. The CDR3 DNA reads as TGTGCCAGCAGTGACCGTGGACAGGGGCTTTATGGCTACACCTTC. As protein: CASSDRGQGLYGYTF.

This CDR3 reads CATSRLSRGDYEQYF. CDR3 nucleotide sequence: TGTGCCACCAGCAGGCTATCCAGGGGAGACTACGAGCAGTACTTC. This chain uses TRBV15 with TRBJ2-7; D might be TRBD1 (6 bases). Trimming stripped 3 bases from V and 3 bases from J, with 15 bases between. CDR1 and CDR2 from the germline V gene are LNHNV and YYDKDF (reference sequence). The CDR3 extends over 15 amino acids.

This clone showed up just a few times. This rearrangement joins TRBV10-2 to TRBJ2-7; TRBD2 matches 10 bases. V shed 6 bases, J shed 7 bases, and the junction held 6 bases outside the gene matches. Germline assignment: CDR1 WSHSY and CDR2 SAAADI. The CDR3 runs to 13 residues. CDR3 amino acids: CASSPLAGWEQYF. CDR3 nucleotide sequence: TGCGCCAGCAGCCCACTAGCGGGGTGGGAGCAGTACTTC.

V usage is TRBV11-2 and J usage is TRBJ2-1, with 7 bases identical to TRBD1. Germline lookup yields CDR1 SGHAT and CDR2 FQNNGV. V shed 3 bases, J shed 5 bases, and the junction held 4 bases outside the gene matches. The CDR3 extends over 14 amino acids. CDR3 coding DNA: TGTGCCAGCAGCTTTAACAGGGGAGACAATGAGCAGTTCTTC. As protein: CASSFNRGDNEQFF. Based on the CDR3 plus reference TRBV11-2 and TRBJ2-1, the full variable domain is EAGVAQSPRYKIIEKRQSVAFWCNPISGHATLYWYQQILGQGPKLLIQFQNNGVVDDSQLPKDRFSAERLKGVDSTLKIQPAKLEDSAVYLCASSFNRGDNEQFFGPGTRLTVL.

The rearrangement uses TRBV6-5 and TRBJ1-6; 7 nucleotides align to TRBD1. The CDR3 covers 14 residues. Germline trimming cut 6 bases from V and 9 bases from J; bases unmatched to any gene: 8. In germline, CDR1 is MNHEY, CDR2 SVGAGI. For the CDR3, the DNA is TGTGCCAGCAGCACAGGGGTGCGTAGTTCACCCCTCCACTTT. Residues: CASSTGVRSSPLHF.

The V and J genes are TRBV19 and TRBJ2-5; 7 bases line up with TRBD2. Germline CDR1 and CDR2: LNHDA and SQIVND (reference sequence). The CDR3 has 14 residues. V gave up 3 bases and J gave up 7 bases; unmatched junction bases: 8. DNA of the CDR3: TGTGCCAGTAGTATCGGGGGGACTTCGAGGACCCAGTACTTC. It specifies CASSIGGTSRTQYF.

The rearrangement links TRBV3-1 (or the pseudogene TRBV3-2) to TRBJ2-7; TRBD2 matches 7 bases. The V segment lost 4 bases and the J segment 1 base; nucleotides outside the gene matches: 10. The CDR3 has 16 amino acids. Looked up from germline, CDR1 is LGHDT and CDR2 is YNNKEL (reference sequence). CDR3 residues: CASSPRYEAGSYEQYF. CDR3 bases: TGTGCCAGCAGCCCCCGGTATGAAGCGGGATCCTACGAGCAGTACTTC.

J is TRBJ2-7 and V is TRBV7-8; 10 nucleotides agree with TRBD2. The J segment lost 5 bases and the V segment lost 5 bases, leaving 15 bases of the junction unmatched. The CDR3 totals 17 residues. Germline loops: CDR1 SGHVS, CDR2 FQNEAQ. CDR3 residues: CASSRAGVSGGPHEQYF. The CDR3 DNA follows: TGTGCCAGCAGCCGTGCAGGGGTTAGCGGGGGGCCCCACGAGCAGTACTTC.

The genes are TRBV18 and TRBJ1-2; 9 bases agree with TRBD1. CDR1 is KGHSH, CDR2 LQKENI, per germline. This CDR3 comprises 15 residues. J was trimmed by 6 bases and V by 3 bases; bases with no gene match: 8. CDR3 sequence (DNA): TGTGCCAGCTCACCCTCAACCGGGACAGGGCATGGCTACACCTTC. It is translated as CASSPSTGTGHGYTF.

This CDR3 is CASSLNTYNEQFF. CDR3 sequence (DNA): TGCGCCAGCAGCTTGAACACCTACAATGAGCAGTTCTTC. This rearrangement joins TRBV5-1 to TRBJ2-1; no clear D gene. Germline values: CDR1 SGHRS, CDR2 YFSETQ. V lost 1 base and J 2 bases, leaving 4 bases between the germline ends. CDR3 length equals 13 residues.

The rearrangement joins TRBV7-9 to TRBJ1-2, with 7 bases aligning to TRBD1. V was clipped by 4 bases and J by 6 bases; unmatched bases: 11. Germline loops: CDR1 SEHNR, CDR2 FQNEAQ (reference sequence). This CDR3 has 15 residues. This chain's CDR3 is CASSSTPGQSHGYTF. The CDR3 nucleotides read TGTGCCAGCAGCTCTACGCCGGGACAGTCCCATGGCTACACCTTC.

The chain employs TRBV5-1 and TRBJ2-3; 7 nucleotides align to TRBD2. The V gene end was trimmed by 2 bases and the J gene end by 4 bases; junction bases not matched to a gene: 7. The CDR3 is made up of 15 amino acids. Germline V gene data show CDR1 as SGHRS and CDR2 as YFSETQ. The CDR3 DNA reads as TGCGCCAGCAGCTTCGGGAGCGGGGTCCCAGATACGCAGTATTTT. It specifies CASSFGSGVPDTQYF.

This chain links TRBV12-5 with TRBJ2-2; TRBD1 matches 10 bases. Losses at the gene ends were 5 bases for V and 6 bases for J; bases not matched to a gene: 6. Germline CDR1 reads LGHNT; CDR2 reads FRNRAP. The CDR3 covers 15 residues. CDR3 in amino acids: CASGRTGGRSGELFF. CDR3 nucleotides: TGTGCTAGTGGTCGGACAGGGGGACGGTCCGGGGAGCTGTTTTTT.